The 4 T cell receptor beta chains below were found in one sample sequenced in a study of blood T cell repertoires in COVID-19. TCRdb keeps only in-frame clones here, not all; method: immunoSEQ multiplex PCR. The table records around 260,000 clones, approximately 85% of them present only once. The sequencing input was peripheral blood. The receptors come from a human donor with COVID-19, enrolled during active disease. The donor label of this sample is uncertain.

This rearrangement joins TRBV4-2 to TRBJ1-5; a possible D gene is TRBD1 (5 bases). Germline V gives CDR1 LGHNA, CDR2 YNFKEQ. Trimming shortened V by 0 bases and J by 7 bases, and 13 bases separated the two germline ends. This CDR3 is 15 amino acids long. CDR3 nucleotide sequence: TGTGCCAGCAGCCAAGATATAGCAGGGCTACAGCCCCAGCATTTT. Its protein product is CASSQDIAGLQPQHF.

This sequence joins TRBV5-1 and TRBJ1-3, with D uncertain. The V gene's germline CDR1 is SGHRS and CDR2 YFSETQ. Trimming took 3 bases from V and 0 from J, leaving 13 bases between them. The CDR3 spans 16 residues. CDR3 loop: CASSSRGSYSGNTIYF. CDR3 sequence (DNA): TGCGCCAGCAGCTCCAGAGGATCTTACTCTGGAAACACCATATATTTT.

The V gene is TRBV6-5, the J gene TRBJ1-6, with a tentative D call TRBD1 (6 bases). Germline V gives CDR1 MNHEY, CDR2 SVGAGI. With 2 bases removed from V and 8 bases from J, the gap between germline ends came to 10 bases. The CDR3 is 14 residues long. This CDR3 is CASSYARGDSPLHF. The CDR3 coding sequence is TGTGCCAGCAGTTACGCCAGGGGAGATTCACCCCTCCACTTT.

The J gene is TRBJ1-1, the V gene TRBV6-5, with a tentative D call TRBD1 (6 bases). This CDR3 region has 14 residues. Germline values: CDR1 MNHEY, CDR2 SVGAGI. The V end was cut by 5 bases, the J end by 5 bases, with 15 bases between. Written as DNA, the CDR3 is TGTGCCAGCAGTATTGTAGAGGGGGAGACTGAAGCTTTCTTT. It yields the protein CASSIVEGETEAFF.